The rows below give T cell receptor beta chains drawn from one sample of a study of control samples from healthy donors and cancer patients. Data came from immunoSEQ multiplex PCR; TCRdb stores just in-frame clones and leaves some out. The sample lists 110,000 or so clones, approximately 83% seen once, with less than 15% in the top ten. Sequences were obtained from blood. Receptors were obtained from a woman aged 45-60 years in good health. Both conserved end residues are part of each CDR3. The order of the fields is V gene, J gene, clone size, D gene, CDR3 DNA, CDR3 protein. The D gene is left open where the match is weak. Size is stated for part of the rows, as once, few or many counts, or as a class when the clone is expanded.

TRBV24-1,TRBJ2-2,-,TRBD2,TGTGCCACCGGAACTAGCGGGAGTTTTACCGGGGAGCTGTTTTTT,CATGTSGSFTGELFF
TRBV5-1,TRBJ1-4,-,TRBD1,TGCGCCAGCAGCTTAGGTCAGGGGGAGATCAGGAATGAAAAACTGTTTTTT,CASSLGQGEIRNEKLFF
TRBV29-1,TRBJ1-5,-,TRBD1,TGCAGCGTGGGGACAGGGGGTTATCAGCCCCAGCATTTT,CSVGTGGYQPQHF
TRBV28,TRBJ2-3,-,-,TGTGCCAGCGGACCAACTTTTGGAGATACGCAGTATTTT,CASGPTFGDTQYF
TRBV5-1,TRBJ2-5,-,-,TGCGCCAGCAGCTTGGCCGCGGGGGAGACCCAGTACTTC,CASSLAAGETQYF
TRBV7-2,TRBJ1-3,-,-,TGTGCCAGCAGCTTAGCCGTGGGGCCTGGAAACACCATATATTTT,CASSLAVGPGNTIYF
TRBV6-5,TRBJ2-7,-,TRBD2,TGTGCCAGCAGTACCGGGACTAGCGGCTCCTACGAGCAGTACTTC,CASSTGTSGSYEQYF
TRBV3-1/TRBV3-2,TRBJ1-6,-,-,TGTGCCAGCAGCCGCTCCGAGAATTCACCCCTCCACTTT,CASSRSENSPLHF
TRBV28,TRBJ2-7,-,TRBD2,TGTGCCAGCAGTCCCCGGGATCTAGCGGGGATTTCCTACGAGCAGTACTTC,CASSPRDLAGISYEQYF
TRBV7-9,TRBJ1-1,once,-,TGTGCCAGCAGCTTAGATGGGATGGTGGCTTTCTTT,CASSLDGMVAFF
TRBV7-3,TRBJ2-1,once,TRBD2,TGTGCCAGCAGCTTGACTAGCGGGAGCCATCAGTTCTTC,CASSLTSGSHQFF
TRBV19,TRBJ1-1,-,-,TGTGCCAGTAGTAGTTCAGGGTACACTGAAGCTTTCTTT,CASSSSGYTEAFF
TRBV19,TRBJ2-1,-,TRBD2,TGTGCCAGTAGAAAAACGGGACTAGCGGCTTCCTACAATGAGCAGTTCTTC,CASRKTGLAASYNEQFF
TRBV6-4,TRBJ1-5,few,-,TGTGCCAGCAGCAGGGGACTTGTCCAGCCCCAGCATTTT,CASSRGLVQPQHF
TRBV27,TRBJ2-1,few,-,TGTGCCAGCTCCCAAGATATAAACTCCTACAATGAGCAGTTCTTC,CASSQDINSYNEQFF
TRBV4-2,TRBJ1-5,-,-,TGTGCCAGCAGCCAAGTGGGCCAGGGCCAGCCCCAGCATTTT,CASSQVGQGQPQHF
TRBV7-2,TRBJ2-1,-,-,TGTGCCAGCAGCCCACCCCCCGACCGTGAGCAGTTCTTC,CASSPPPDREQFF
TRBV28,TRBJ1-6,-,-,TGTGCCAGCAGCTGGGTAAAGAATTCACCCCTCCACTTT,CASSWVKNSPLHF
TRBV11-3,TRBJ2-7,-,-,TGTGCCAGCAGCTTATCCGGATCCTACGAGCAGTACTTC,CASSLSGSYEQYF
TRBV27,TRBJ2-1,few,TRBD2,TGTGCCAGCAGTATGAGGACTAGCGGGAGTTTGTACAATGAGCAGTTCTTC,CASSMRTSGSLYNEQFF
TRBV13,TRBJ1-1,-,-,TGTGCCAGCAGCTTAGGCTTTGCCAGGGAAGCTTTCTTT,CASSLGFAREAFF
TRBV15,TRBJ2-7,-,TRBD1,TGTGCCACCAGCTGGGACAGATCCTACGAGCAGTACTTC,CATSWDRSYEQYF
TRBV2,TRBJ1-1,-,-,TGTGCCAGCAGCAGTCTGGACACTGAAGCTTTCTTT,CASSSLDTEAFF
TRBV7-8,TRBJ2-5,-,-,TGTGCCAGCACCGTTAGGGGACGGTCGGAGACCCAGTACTTC,CASTVRGRSETQYF
TRBV4-3,TRBJ2-2,-,-,TGCGCCAGCAGCCAAGAGGTCAGGGGCACCGGGGAGCTGTTTTTT,CASSQEVRGTGELFF
TRBV10-3,TRBJ1-3,-,-,TGTGCCATCCAGGGGACGAGCTCTGGAAACACCATATATTTT,CAIQGTSSGNTIYF
TRBV6-2/TRBV6-3,TRBJ2-2,-,TRBD1,TGTGCCAGCAGTTATCAGGGGGCGGTCACCGGGGAGCTGTTTTTT,CASSYQGAVTGELFF
TRBV11-3,TRBJ2-3,-,-,TGTGCCAGCAGTGGAGGGGGCGCGGTGCCAGATACGCAGTATTTT,CASSGGGAVPDTQYF
TRBV4-1,TRBJ2-5,-,-,TGCGCCAGCAGCCAAGTAACGAGGTACGAGACCCAGTACTTC,CASSQVTRYETQYF
TRBV2,TRBJ2-1,-,TRBD2,TGTGCCAGAGGGCGCGCTAGCGGGAGAGTCTACAATGAGCAGTTCTTC,CARGRASGRVYNEQFF
TRBV12-3/TRBV12-4,TRBJ1-5,-,-,TGTGCCAGCAGCCTCGGTGGGACGCAGCCCCAGCATTTT,CASSLGGTQPQHF
TRBV30,TRBJ1-5,-,-,TGTGCCTGGAGTAAGGACACCCTCAATCAGCCCCAGCATTTT,CAWSKDTLNQPQHF
TRBV11-1,TRBJ2-3,-,-,TGTGCCAGCAGCTTTACAGCGGGTCGAACAGATACGCAGTATTTT,CASSFTAGRTDTQYF
TRBV5-8,TRBJ2-7,-,-,TGTGCCAGTAAAAGCAGGGTCGGATCCTACGAGCAGTACTTC,CASKSRVGSYEQYF
TRBV29-1,TRBJ2-3,-,TRBD2,TGCAGCGTTGAAGGGAGCGGGGGGGCTACAGATACGCAGTATTTT,CSVEGSGGATDTQYF
TRBV7-8,TRBJ2-6,-,TRBD1,TGTGCCAGCAGCTTAGCAGGACAGGGAACCTCTGGGGCCAACGTCCTGACTTTC,CASSLAGQGTSGANVLTF
TRBV5-8,TRBJ1-1,-,-,TGTGCCAGCAGCTTGCGAGTAGGGATAGGCACTGAAGCTTTCTTT,CASSLRVGIGTEAFF
TRBV18,TRBJ2-4,-,-,TGTGCCAGCTCGCCAGAGGGCCTCGGGAGAAACATTCAGTACTTC,CASSPEGLGRNIQYF
TRBV5-4,TRBJ2-7,-,-,TGTGCCAGCAGCTTGCCGTCCGACTACGAGCAGTACTTC,CASSLPSDYEQYF
TRBV25-1,TRBJ2-1,-,-,TGTGCCAGCAGTGAATCCGGCGGGTACAATGAGCAGTTCTTC,CASSESGGYNEQFF
TRBV11-2,TRBJ1-4,-,-,TGTGCCAGCAGCTTACAGGGCAGGGGAACTGGTGAAAAACTGTTTTTT,CASSLQGRGTGEKLFF
TRBV7-8,TRBJ1-5,-,TRBD1,TGTGCCAGCAGCCGTGGACAGGGCAATCAGCCCCAGCATTTT,CASSRGQGNQPQHF
TRBV5-4,TRBJ1-2,-,TRBD1,TGTGCCAGCAGCTACGGACAGGGGGGGACCAGCTATGGCTACACCTTC,CASSYGQGGTSYGYTF
TRBV19,TRBJ1-1,-,TRBD1,TGTGCCAGTAGTATTGCCCCGGGACAGGGTTTGGCTGAAGCTTTCTTT,CASSIAPGQGLAEAFF